The rows below give T cell receptor beta chains drawn from one sample of a study of blood T cell repertoires in COVID-19. Sequencing used immunoSEQ multiplex PCR; TCRdb keeps in-frame clones, though not all of them. The top ten clones hold approximately 3% of a sample with around 200,000 clones, roughly 78% of them seen once. The sequencing sample was made of peripheral blood. The receptors originated from an elderly woman with active or convalescent COVID-19. The CDR3 runs from the conserved cysteine through the conserved F or W. The D gene is left open where the match is weak.

d_call v_call cdr3_length cdr3_aa
- TRBV5-8 18 CASSLRLRMQGRNEKLFF
- TRBV4-3 15 CASSQDKGGDYEQYF
- TRBV6-5 12 CASSAFGGGYTF
TRBD1 TRBV5-4 15 CASSPRQGESYEQYF
- TRBV5-1 13 CASTLGVTDTQYF
TRBD1 TRBV3-1/TRBV3-2 15 CASSLRDRNTDTQYF
- TRBV27 16 CASSPLAVLSTDTQYF
- TRBV9 13 CASSVGGGSEQYF
- TRBV4-1 15 CASSQGALSGNTIYF
- TRBV6-1 16 CASSAPHRDAKNIQYF
TRBD1 TRBV24-1 17 CATSDPHGQGTGETQYF
- TRBV10-3 16 CAISESLDYSGNTIYF
- TRBV28 14 CASSLFSSIEKLFF
TRBD1 TRBV6-2/TRBV6-3 16 CASSIRTGINTGELFF
TRBD1 TRBV7-9 16 CASSLDGTGGKETQYF
- TRBV7-2 14 CASSLERTNQPQHF
- TRBV5-1 13 CASSGQNNEKLFF
- TRBV5-1 15 CASSSDRDILYEQYF
TRBD1 TRBV9 16 CASSVSGTASTDTQYF
TRBD1 TRBV28 15 CASSLPKPGQGELFF
- TRBV15 12 CATSSHTDTQYF
- TRBV6-5 15 CASSYAFPGQIEQFF
- TRBV27 17 CASSLVWAETAKNIQYF
- TRBV19 15 CATEINHGSNQPQHF
TRBD1 TRBV25-1 16 CASSEAGTGNYNEQFF
- TRBV15 16 CATSRDPGSSYNEQFF
- TRBV5-1 15 CASKKSGDSNQPQHF
- TRBV15 16 CATSSPPTISNSPLHF
- TRBV7-8 13 CASSPRVYNEQFF
TRBD1 TRBV28 15 CASSQGQGSYNEQFF
- TRBV7-9 17 CASSLGGSSSYSYEQYF
- TRBV7-2 12 CASSLGPETQYF
- TRBV25-1 15 CASSEPRVDLYGYTF
TRBD2 TRBV28 15 CASSPSGEGTDTQYF
TRBD1 TRBV18 14 CASSPDRDSRGYTF
- TRBV27 14 CASSIQTGGTEAFF
- TRBV2 13 CASSGAGSYEQYF
- TRBV7-2 11 CASSPASGYTF
TRBD2 TRBV29-1 13 CSVGGGGGETQYF